Below, 2 T cell receptor beta chains from the same sample are listed, as sequenced in a study of identical twins. Each CDR3 protein gets one entry after TCRdb re-called the 5' RACE reads with MiXCR. The sample lists fewer than 650,000 distinct CDR3 sequences; roughly 7.2% were seen once. This sample also appeared in a second study, on yellow fever vaccine responses in identical twins.

Sequencing used PBMCs. These receptors originate from a woman between 18 and 29 years old in good health.

On this clonotype itself: This may be a read error: a much more frequent sequence differs by one nucleotide. The gene calls are TRBV4-1 and TRBJ2-7; the D is unclear. Germline values: CDR1 MGHRA, CDR2 YSYEKL. V was trimmed by 2 bases and J by 2 bases, leaving 10 bases between them. CDR3 size: 14 residues. The chain's CDR3 is CASSQTIGPYEQYV. The CDR3 DNA follows: TGCGCCAGCAGCCAAACGATAGGACCCTACGAGCAGTACGTC.

This chain uses TRBV20-1 with TRBJ1-5; tentatively, D is TRBD1 (6 bases). CDR1 and CDR2 (germline): DFQATT, SNEGSKA (reference sequence). The CDR3 totals 11 residues. Trimming removed 6 bases from V and 15 bases from J, with 18 bases in between. CDR3 amino acids: CSAPSSGQWHF. As DNA, the CDR3 is TGCAGTGCCCCGAGTAGTGGACAGTGGCATTTT.